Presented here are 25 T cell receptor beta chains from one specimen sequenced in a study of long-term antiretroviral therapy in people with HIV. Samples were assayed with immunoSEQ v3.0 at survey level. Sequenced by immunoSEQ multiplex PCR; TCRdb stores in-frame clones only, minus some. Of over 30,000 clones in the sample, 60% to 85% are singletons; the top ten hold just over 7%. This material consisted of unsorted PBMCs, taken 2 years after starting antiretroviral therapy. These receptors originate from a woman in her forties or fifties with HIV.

DNA of the CDR3: TGTGCCAGTACGAGGGCAGGGGAGACCCAGTACTTC. Amino acid sequence: CASTRAGETQYF. The chain couples TRBV6-5 to TRBJ2-5; D may correspond to TRBD1 or TRBD2 (5 bases each). CDR1 and CDR2 from the germline V gene are MNHEY and SVGAGI. CDR3 length: 12 residues. With 9 bases removed from V and 5 bases from J, the gap between germline ends came to 13 bases.

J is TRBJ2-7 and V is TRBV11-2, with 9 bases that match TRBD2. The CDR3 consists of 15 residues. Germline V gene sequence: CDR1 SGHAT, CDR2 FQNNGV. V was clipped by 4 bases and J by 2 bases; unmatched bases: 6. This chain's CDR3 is CASSWGLAGTYEQYF. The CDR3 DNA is TGTGCCAGCAGCTGGGGGCTAGCGGGGACCTACGAGCAGTACTTC.

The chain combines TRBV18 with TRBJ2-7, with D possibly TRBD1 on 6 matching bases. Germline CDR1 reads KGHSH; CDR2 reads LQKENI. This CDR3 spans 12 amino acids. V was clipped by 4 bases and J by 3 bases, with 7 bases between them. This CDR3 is CASSQDSYEQYV. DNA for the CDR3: TGTGCCAGCTCACAGGACAGCTACGAGCAGTACGTC.

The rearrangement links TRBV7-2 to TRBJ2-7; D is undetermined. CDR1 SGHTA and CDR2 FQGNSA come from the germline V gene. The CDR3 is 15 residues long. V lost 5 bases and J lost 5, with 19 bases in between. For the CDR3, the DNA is TGTGCCAGCAGCCCAGCATGGGGAAACTACCACGAGCAGTACTTC. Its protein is CASSPAWGNYHEQYF.

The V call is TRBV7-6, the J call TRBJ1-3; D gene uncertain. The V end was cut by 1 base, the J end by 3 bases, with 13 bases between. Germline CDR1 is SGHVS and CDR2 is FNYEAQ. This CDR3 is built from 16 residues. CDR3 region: CASSLGPRGSGNTIYF. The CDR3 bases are TGTGCCAGCAGCTTAGGACCGCGGGGTAGTGGAAACACCATATATTTT.

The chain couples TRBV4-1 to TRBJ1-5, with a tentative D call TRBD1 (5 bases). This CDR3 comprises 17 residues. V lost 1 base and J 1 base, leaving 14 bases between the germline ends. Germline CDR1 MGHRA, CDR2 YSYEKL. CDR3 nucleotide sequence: TGCGCCAGCAGCCAAGGGCCCCTCTGGGACAGCAATCAGCCCCAGCATTTT. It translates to CASSQGPLWDSNQPQHF.

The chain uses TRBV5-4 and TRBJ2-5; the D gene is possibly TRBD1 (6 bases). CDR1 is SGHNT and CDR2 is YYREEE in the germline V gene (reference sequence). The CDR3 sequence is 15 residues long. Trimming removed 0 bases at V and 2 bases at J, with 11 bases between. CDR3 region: CASSLAGRGQETQYF. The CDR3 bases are TGTGCCAGCAGCTTGGCCGGAAGGGGGCAAGAGACCCAGTACTTC.

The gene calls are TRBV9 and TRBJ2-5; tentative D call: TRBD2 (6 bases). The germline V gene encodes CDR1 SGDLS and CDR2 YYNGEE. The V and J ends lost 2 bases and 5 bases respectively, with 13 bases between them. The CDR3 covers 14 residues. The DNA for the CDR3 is TGTGCCAGCAGCGTCACTCCCCGGGGGGAGACCCAGTACTTC. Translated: CASSVTPRGETQYF.

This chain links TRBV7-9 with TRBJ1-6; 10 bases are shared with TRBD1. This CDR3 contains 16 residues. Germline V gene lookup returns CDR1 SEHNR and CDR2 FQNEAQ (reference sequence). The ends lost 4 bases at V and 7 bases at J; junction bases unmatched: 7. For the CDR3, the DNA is TGTGCCAGCAGCTCTTCCGGGACAGGGGAAAATTCACCCCTCCACTTT. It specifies CASSSSGTGENSPLHF. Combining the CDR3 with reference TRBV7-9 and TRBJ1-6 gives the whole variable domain DTGVSQNPRHKITKRGQNVTFRCDPISEHNRLYWYRQTLGQGPEFLTYFQNEAQLEKSRLLSDRFSAERPKGSFSTLEIQRTEQGDSAMYLCASSSSGTGENSPLHFGNGTRLTVT.

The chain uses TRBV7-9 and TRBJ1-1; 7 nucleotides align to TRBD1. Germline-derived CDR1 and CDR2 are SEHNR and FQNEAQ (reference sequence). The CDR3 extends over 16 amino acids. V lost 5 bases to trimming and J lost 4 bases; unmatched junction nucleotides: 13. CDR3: CASSPRGMSASTEAFF. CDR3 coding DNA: TGTGCCAGCAGCCCCAGGGGGATGTCCGCGAGCACTGAAGCTTTCTTT.

This chain's CDR3 is CASSLGLEQFF. In DNA, the CDR3 is TGCGCCAGCAGCTTGGGACTAGAGCAGTTCTTC. The rearrangement joins TRBV5-1 to TRBJ2-1, with D tentatively TRBD2 (5 bases). V gave up 0 bases and J gave up 10 bases, with 5 bases separating them. Germline CDR1 and CDR2: SGHRS and YFSETQ. The CDR3 has 11 residues.

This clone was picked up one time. The CDR3 here is CASSLTFSGGGSTDTQYF. CDR3 bases: TGTGCCAGCAGCTTAACGTTTAGCGGGGGGGGCAGCACAGATACGCAGTATTTT. The rearrangement uses TRBV7-3 and TRBJ2-3, with TRBD2 identical over 11 bases. With 0 bases clipped from V and 0 bases from J, the junction kept 5 bases outside the gene matches. The CDR3 extends over 18 amino acids. CDR1 is SGHTA and CDR2 is FQGTGA in the germline V gene.

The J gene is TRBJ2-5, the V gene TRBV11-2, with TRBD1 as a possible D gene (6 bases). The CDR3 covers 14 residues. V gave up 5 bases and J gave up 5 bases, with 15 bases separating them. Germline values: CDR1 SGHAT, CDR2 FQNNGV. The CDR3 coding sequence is TGTGCCAGCAGCCCAACAGGGTATGTTGAGACCCAGTACTTC. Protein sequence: CASSPTGYVETQYF. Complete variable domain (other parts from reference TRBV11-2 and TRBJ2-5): EAGVAQSPRYKIIEKRQSVAFWCNPISGHATLYWYQQILGQGPKLLIQFQNNGVVDDSQLPKDRFSAERLKGVDSTLKIQPAKLEDSAVYLCASSPTGYVETQYFGPGTRLLVL.

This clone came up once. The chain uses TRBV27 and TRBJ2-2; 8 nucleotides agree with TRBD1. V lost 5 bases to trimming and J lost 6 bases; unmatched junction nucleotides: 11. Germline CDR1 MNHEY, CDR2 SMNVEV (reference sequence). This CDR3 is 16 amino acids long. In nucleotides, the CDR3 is TGTGCCAGCAGTCCCGGGACAGGTCTTGGTCCCGGGGAGCTGTTTTTT. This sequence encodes CASSPGTGLGPGELFF.

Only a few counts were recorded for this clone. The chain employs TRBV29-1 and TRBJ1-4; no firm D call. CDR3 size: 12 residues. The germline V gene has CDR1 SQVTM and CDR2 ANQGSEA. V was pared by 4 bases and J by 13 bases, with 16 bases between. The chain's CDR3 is CSVGDRQKRLFF. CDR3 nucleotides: TGCAGCGTTGGGGATCGGCAGAAAAGACTGTTTTTT. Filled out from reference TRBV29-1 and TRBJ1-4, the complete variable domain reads SAVISQKPSRDICQRGTSLTIQCQVDSQVTMMFWYRQQPGQSLTLIATANQGSEATYESGFVIDKFPISRPNLTFSTLTVSNMSPEDSSIYLCSVGDRQKRLFFGSGTQLSVL.

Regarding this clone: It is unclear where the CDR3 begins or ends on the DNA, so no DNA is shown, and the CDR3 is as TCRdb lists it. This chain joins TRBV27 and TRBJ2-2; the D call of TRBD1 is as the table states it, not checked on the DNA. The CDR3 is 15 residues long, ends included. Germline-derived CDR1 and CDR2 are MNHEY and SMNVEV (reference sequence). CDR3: CASSWGQGAPSLVFF.

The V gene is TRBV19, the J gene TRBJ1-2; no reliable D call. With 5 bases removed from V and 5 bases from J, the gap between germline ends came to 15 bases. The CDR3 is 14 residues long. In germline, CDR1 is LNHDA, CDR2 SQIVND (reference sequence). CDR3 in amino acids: CASSLRGVGYGYTF. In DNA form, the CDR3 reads TGTGCCAGTAGTCTCCGCGGGGTAGGGTATGGCTACACCTTC.

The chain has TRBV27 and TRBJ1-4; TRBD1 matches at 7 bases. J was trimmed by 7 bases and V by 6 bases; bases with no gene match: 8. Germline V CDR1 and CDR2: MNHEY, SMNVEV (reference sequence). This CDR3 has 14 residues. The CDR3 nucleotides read TGTGCCAGCAGCCGGACAGGCCCGGGTGAAAAACTGTTTTTT. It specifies CASSRTGPGEKLFF.

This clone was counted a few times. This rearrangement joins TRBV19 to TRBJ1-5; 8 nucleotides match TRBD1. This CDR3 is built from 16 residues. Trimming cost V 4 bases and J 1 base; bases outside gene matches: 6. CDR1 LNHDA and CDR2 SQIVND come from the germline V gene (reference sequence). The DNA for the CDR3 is TGTGCCAGTAGTAGCCGATGGACAGGGAGCAATCAGCCCCAGCATTTT. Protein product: CASSSRWTGSNQPQHF.

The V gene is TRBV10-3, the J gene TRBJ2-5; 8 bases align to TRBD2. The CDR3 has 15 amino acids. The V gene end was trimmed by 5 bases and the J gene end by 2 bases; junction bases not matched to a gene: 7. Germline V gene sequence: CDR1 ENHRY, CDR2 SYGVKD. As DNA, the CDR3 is TGTGCCATCAGTTTTGGAGCGGGGGCACAAGAGACCCAGTACTTC. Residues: CAISFGAGAQETQYF.

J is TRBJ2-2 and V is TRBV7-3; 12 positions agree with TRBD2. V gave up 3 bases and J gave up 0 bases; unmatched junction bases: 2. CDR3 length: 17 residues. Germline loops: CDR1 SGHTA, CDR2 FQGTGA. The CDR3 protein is CASSFPSGGANTGELFF. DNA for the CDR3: TGTGCCAGCAGCTTCCCTAGCGGGGGGGCGAACACCGGGGAGCTGTTTTTT.

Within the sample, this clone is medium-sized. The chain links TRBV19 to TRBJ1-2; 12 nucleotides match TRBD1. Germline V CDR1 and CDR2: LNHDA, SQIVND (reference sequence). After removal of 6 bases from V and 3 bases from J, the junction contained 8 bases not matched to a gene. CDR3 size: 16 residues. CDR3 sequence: CASRSGTGGRDYGYTF. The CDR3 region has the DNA TGTGCCAGTAGATCCGGGACAGGGGGCAGAGACTATGGCTACACCTTC.

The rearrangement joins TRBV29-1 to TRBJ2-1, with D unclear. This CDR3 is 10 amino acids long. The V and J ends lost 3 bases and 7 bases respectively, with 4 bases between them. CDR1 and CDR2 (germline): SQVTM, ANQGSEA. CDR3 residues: CSVDENEQFF. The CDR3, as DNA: TGCAGCGTTGATGAAAATGAGCAGTTCTTC.

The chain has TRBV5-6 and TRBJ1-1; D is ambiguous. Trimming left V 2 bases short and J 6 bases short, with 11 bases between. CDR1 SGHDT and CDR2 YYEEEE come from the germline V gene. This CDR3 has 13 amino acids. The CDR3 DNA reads TGTGCCAGCAGCTTCGGCGGCTACGCTGAAGCTTTCTTT. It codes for CASSFGGYAEAFF.

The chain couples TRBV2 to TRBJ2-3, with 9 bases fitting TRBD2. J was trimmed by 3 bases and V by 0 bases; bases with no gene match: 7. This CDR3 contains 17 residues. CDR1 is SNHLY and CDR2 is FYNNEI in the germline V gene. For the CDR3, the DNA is TGTGCCAGCAGTGAAGCGGTCGGCGGGGGGGGGACAGATACGCAGTATTTT. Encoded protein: CASSEAVGGGGTDTQYF.